The present TCR beta chain was sequenced within a study of T cells after yellow fever vaccination. MiXCR was run by TCRdb on the 5' RACE reads, yielding one entry per CDR3 protein. The table lists about 580,000 distinct CDR3 sequences, roughly 17% of them singletons, with 17% in the top ten. Germline CDR1 is MNHEY and CDR2 is SMNVEV (reference sequence). V was pared by 3 bases and J by 11 bases, with 14 bases of the junction left unmatched. This CDR3 spans 16 amino acids. The chain joins TRBV27 to TRBJ2-1, with 9 bases fitting TRBD2. This TCR came from a man younger than 35 who received the YFV17D yellow fever vaccine. The sample here was PBMCs, taken less than 6 days after the first yellow fever vaccination. The CDR3 DNA is TGTGCCAGCAGTTTTTTGGCGGGGGGGGACCCCGGGAAGCAGTTCTTC. It encodes CASSFLAGGDPGKQFF.